The next 10 T cell receptor beta chains were all read from a single sample in a study of beta chain features in type 1 diabetes. Findings and caveats of the study: Among all four CD4+ subsets, Type 1 diabetes patients had TCRB CDR3s that were moderately but significantly shorter.

Their cognate antigens are unknown. Every bit of the isolated RNA underwent reverse transcription, so sequencing read expressed TCRB transcripts. Sequencing used immunoSEQ multiplex PCR; TCRdb keeps in-frame clones, though not all of them. The table shows around 240,000 clones, with approximately 16% occurring only once. The specimen was naive CD4+ T cells from blood. Receptors originate from a man aged 25 to 40 with type 1 diabetes.

This clone was seen more than once but under ten times. J is TRBJ2-6 and V is TRBV11-2; D not resolved. This CDR3 is 15 amino acids long. Trimming removed 6 bases from V and 4 bases from J, with 13 bases in between. Germline V gene data show CDR1 as SGHAT and CDR2 as FQNNGV. In DNA form, the CDR3 reads TGTGCCAGCAGATTATGGGGATCCGGGGCCAACGTCCTGACTTTC. Residues: CASRLWGSGANVLTF. Combining the CDR3 with reference TRBV11-2 and TRBJ2-6 gives the whole variable domain EAGVAQSPRYKIIEKRQSVAFWCNPISGHATLYWYQQILGQGPKLLIQFQNNGVVDDSQLPKDRFSAERLKGVDSTLKIQPAKLEDSAVYLCASRLWGSGANVLTFGAGSRLTVL.

V and J are TRBV7-9 and TRBJ2-3, with 10 bases lining up with TRBD2. The CDR3 covers 16 residues. J gave up 3 bases and V 3 bases, and 6 bases lay outside the gene matches. Germline values: CDR1 SEHNR, CDR2 FQNEAQ (reference sequence). The CDR3 reads CASSLSLAGVTDTQYF. The CDR3 bases are TGTGCCAGCAGCTTGAGTCTAGCGGGAGTAACAGATACGCAGTATTTT. The complete variable domain, with remaining parts taken from reference TRBV7-9 and TRBJ2-3, reads DTGVSQNPRHKITKRGQNVTFRCDPISEHNRLYWYRQTLGQGPEFLTYFQNEAQLEKSRLLSDRFSAERPKGSFSTLEIQRTEQGDSAMYLCASSLSLAGVTDTQYFGPGTRLTVL.

For this clone: Compared with germline, one end of the junction differs, possibly owing to a read error. The sample contains more than one DNA sequence encoding this CDR3. V gene TRBV15 combines with J gene TRBJ2-5; D may be TRBD2 (6 bases). CDR1 is LNHNV and CDR2 is YYDKDF in the germline V gene (reference sequence). This CDR3 is built from 16 residues. CDR3 coding DNA: TGCGCCACCAGCAGGGAGGCAGGCCAAGGATGGGAGACCCAGTACTTC. Protein product: CATSREAGQGWETQYF.

This chain joins TRBV4-1 and TRBJ2-5; TRBD1 agrees at 7 bases. Trimming removed 2 bases from V and 1 base from J; junction bases left unmatched: 1. The germline gives CDR1 MGHRA, CDR2 YSYEKL. The length of the CDR3 is 14 residues. CDR3 sequence: CASSQRTGQETQYF. CDR3 DNA sequence: TGCGCCAGCAGCCAAAGGACAGGCCAAGAGACCCAGTACTTC.

This clone occurred a few times. CDR3 protein: CAISAGEGETQYF. The CDR3 region has the DNA TGTGCCATCAGCGCGGGAGAAGGAGAGACCCAGTACTTC. The chain employs TRBV10-3 and TRBJ2-5; 7 bases map to TRBD2. The CDR3 extends over 13 amino acids. The V gene end was trimmed by 6 bases and the J gene end by 4 bases; junction bases not matched to a gene: 5. Germline V gives CDR1 ENHRY, CDR2 SYGVKD.

In this sample, this clone turned up a few times. The chain is built from TRBV18 and TRBJ2-6; D call uncertain. Looked up from germline, CDR1 is KGHSH and CDR2 is LQKENI. CDR3 size: 16 residues. Trimming shortened V by 5 bases and J by 2 bases, and 13 bases separated the two germline ends. The CDR3 nucleotides read TGTGCCAGCTCAGCCAACCGCTGGGCTGGGGCCAACGTCCTGACTTTC. Its translation is CASSANRWAGANVLTF.

This clone was seen a handful of times. The V and J genes are TRBV18 and TRBJ2-1, with 7 positions matching TRBD2. Germline loops: CDR1 KGHSH, CDR2 LQKENI. The CDR3 contains 15 residues. The V gene end was trimmed by 1 base and the J gene end by 7 bases; junction bases not matched to a gene: 7. CDR3 coding DNA: TGTGCCAGCTCACCACGCGGGAGAGTGCAAAATGAGCAGTTCTTC. Translation gives CASSPRGRVQNEQFF.

The J gene is TRBJ2-5, the V gene TRBV1; the table's D call TRBD2 went unverified against the DNA. TRBV1 is reported as a pseudogene. This CDR3 is built from 14 residues. The CDR3 DNA reads TGCACCAGCACTCTCGCGGGAGGGCCTGGGACCCAGTACTTC. The encoded protein is CTSTLAGGPGTQYF.

This clone has a handful of counts. The chain recombines TRBV10-3 with TRBJ2-1; 7 nucleotides line up with TRBD2. The CDR3 runs to 13 residues. Germline V gene sequence: CDR1 ENHRY, CDR2 SYGVKD. V shed 2 bases and J 14 bases; nucleotides not matched to a gene: 9. The CDR3 DNA reads TGTGCCATCAGTGAGGGGACTACTGCCGAGGAGTTCTTC. The encoded protein is CAISEGTTAEEFF.

The J gene is TRBJ2-1, the V gene TRBV25-1, with unresolved D. The germline V and J ends were trimmed by 2 bases and 4 bases, with 9 bases remaining between them. Germline lookup yields CDR1 MGHDK and CDR2 SYGVNS. This CDR3 contains 14 residues. The CDR3 protein is CASSERASYNEQFF. The DNA for the CDR3 is TGTGCCAGCAGTGAAAGGGCTAGTTACAATGAGCAGTTCTTC.